This is a list of T cell receptor beta chains from one sample in a study of CD8+ T cells in alopecia areata. Only in-frame clones appear in the TCRdb table, and some are missing; sequencing was by immunoSEQ multiplex PCR. The sample records under 250,000 clones, 56% being singletons. Sequenced: CD8+ T cells sorted from blood. Source of these receptors: a human donor in good health. CDR3s include the opening cysteine and the closing phenylalanine or tryptophan. D genes are given only for firm matches. Only some rows state a clone size, as once, few, many or a class for expanded clones.

abundance	d_gene	j_gene	v_gene	CDR3aa	CDR3nt
few	TRBD2	TRBJ2-2	TRBV6-4	CASSEAGEGGELFF	TGTGCCAGCAGTGAAGCGGGAGAAGGCGGGGAGCTGTTTTTT
few	TRBD1	TRBJ1-1	TRBV5-1	CASSLGDSMNTEAFF	TGCGCCAGCAGCTTGGGGGACAGCATGAACACTGAAGCTTTCTTT
NA	NA	TRBJ2-3	TRBV6-5	CASSDRYITDTQYF	TGTGCCAGCAGTGACAGATACATCACAGATACGCAGTATTTT
NA	NA	TRBJ1-1	TRBV19	CASSRSVNTEAFF	TGTGCCAGTAGTCGTTCCGTGAACACTGAAGCTTTCTTT
medium-sized	NA	TRBJ1-2	TRBV19	CASKGSGYTF	TGTGCCAGTAAGGGCTCTGGCTACACCTTC
NA	NA	TRBJ2-1	TRBV7-9	CASSHLAGTGEQFF	TGTGCCAGCAGCCACCTGGCGGGGACGGGTGAGCAGTTCTTC
NA	TRBD2	TRBJ2-5	TRBV7-2	CASSVRGEETQYF	TGTGCCAGCAGCGTACGGGGGGAAGAGACCCAGTACTTC
few	NA	TRBJ1-2	TRBV9	CASSGPQGQVYGYTF	TGTGCCAGCAGCGGACCCCAGGGACAAGTCTATGGCTACACCTTC
few	NA	TRBJ2-5	TRBV25-1	CASSAHRIQETQYF	TGTGCCAGCAGTGCCCACAGAATTCAAGAGACCCAGTACTTC
NA	NA	TRBJ2-3	TRBV10-2	CASSESWGTDTQYF	TGCGCCAGCAGTGAGTCCTGGGGCACAGATACGCAGTATTTT
NA	NA	TRBJ2-7	TRBV4-1	CASSLGSSGYEQYF	TGCGCCAGCAGCCTGGGCTCCAGCGGGTACGAGCAGTACTTC
many	NA	TRBJ2-1	TRBV9	CASSQGGAVTNVGIF	TGTGCCAGCAGCCAAGGAGGGGCGGTTACCAATGTTGGGATCTTC
NA	NA	TRBJ1-1	TRBV29-1	CSVEGDMRNTEAFF	TGCAGCGTTGAAGGGGACATGCGGAACACTGAAGCTTTCTTT
NA	NA	TRBJ2-5	TRBV10-3	CASRGFKETQYF	TGTGCCTCCCGGGGGTTCAAAGAGACCCAGTACTTC
NA	NA	TRBJ2-3	TRBV27	CASSGGTDTQYF	TGTGCCAGCAGCGGGGGCACAGATACGCAGTATTTT
NA	TRBD2	TRBJ2-1	TRBV2	CASSEVLRGASYNEQFF	TGTGCCAGCAGTGAAGTGCTGCGGGGGGCATCCTACAATGAGCAGTTCTTC
NA	NA	TRBJ1-4	TRBV29-1	CSVERREKLFF	TGCAGCGTTGAACGGCGAGAAAAACTGTTTTTT
NA	NA	TRBJ1-5	TRBV13	CASSLGAGKGQPQHF	TGTGCCAGCAGCTTAGGGGCAGGGAAGGGGCAGCCCCAGCATTTT
NA	NA	TRBJ1-2	TRBV7-2	CASSFLGGQEGYTF	TGTGCCAGCAGCTTCCTCGGGGGCCAAGAAGGCTACACCTTC
few	TRBD2	TRBJ2-1	TRBV9	CASSGSGARGEQFF	TGTGCCAGCAGCGGTAGCGGGGCCCGAGGAGAGCAGTTCTTC
NA	NA	TRBJ2-5	TRBV25-1	CASSEYRPQETQYF	TGTGCCAGCAGTGAATATCGACCCCAAGAGACCCAGTACTTC
medium-sized	TRBD1	TRBJ1-1	TRBV5-4	CASSLEGGRGTEAFF	TGTGCCAGCAGCTTGGAAGGGGGCCGGGGTACTGAAGCTTTCTTT
once	NA	TRBJ2-6	TRBV29-1	CSVEDLGGSGANVLTF	TGCAGCGTTGAAGATCTTGGAGGGTCCGGGGCCAACGTCCTGACTTTC
few	NA	TRBJ1-5	TRBV29-1	CSVEQGGQPQHF	TGCAGCGTTGAACAGGGAGGGCAGCCCCAGCATTTT
NA	TRBD1	TRBJ1-5	TRBV4-2	CASSQTGGANQPQHF	TGTGCCAGCAGCCAAACAGGGGGCGCAAATCAGCCCCAGCATTTT